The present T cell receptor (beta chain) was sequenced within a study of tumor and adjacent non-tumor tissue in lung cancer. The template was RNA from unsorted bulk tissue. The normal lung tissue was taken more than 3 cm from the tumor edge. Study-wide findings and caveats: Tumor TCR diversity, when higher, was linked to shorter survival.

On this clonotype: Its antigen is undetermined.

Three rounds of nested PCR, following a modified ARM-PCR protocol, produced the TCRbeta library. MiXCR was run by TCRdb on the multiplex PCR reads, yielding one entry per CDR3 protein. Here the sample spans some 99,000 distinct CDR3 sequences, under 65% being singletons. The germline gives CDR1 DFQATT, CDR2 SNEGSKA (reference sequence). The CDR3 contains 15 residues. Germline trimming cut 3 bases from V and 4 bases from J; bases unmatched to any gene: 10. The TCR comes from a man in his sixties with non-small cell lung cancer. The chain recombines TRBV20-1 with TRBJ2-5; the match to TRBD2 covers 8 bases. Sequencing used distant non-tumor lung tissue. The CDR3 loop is CSARIVAGGGETQYF. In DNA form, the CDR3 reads TGCAGTGCTAGGATAGTGGCGGGAGGCGGAGAGACCCAGTACTTC.